These T cell receptor beta chains were read from a single sample in a study of blood T cell repertoires in COVID-19. Some clones are missing from TCRdb's copy, which holds only in-frame ones; the method was immunoSEQ multiplex PCR. The sample includes about 220,000 clones, roughly 81% of them seen just once. The sample consisted of peripheral blood. These receptor sequences come from a man aged 50-60 years who had recovered from COVID-19. CDR3s include the opening cysteine and the closing phenylalanine or tryptophan. A D gene is named only where the DNA matches it firmly. Size is stated for part of the rows, as once, few or many counts, or as a class when the clone is expanded.

D gene	V gene	clone size	J gene	CDR3 DNA	CDR3 protein
.	TRBV19	.	TRBJ2-3	TGTGCCAGTAGCACTAGGGGGAAAGTGGCAGATACGCAGTATTTT	CASSTRGKVADTQYF
TRBD2	TRBV7-7	.	TRBJ2-5	TGTGCCAGCAGCTCAGCGGGAGTTGCAGAGACCCAGTACTTC	CASSSAGVAETQYF
.	TRBV28	.	TRBJ1-1	TGTGCCAGCAGCCGGGGGGATGGGAACACTGAAGCTTTCTTT	CASSRGDGNTEAFF
.	TRBV29-1	few	TRBJ1-1	TGCAGCGTTGAGACCCCGGGCAGGGCGCCTGAAGCTTTCTTT	CSVETPGRAPEAFF
.	TRBV30	.	TRBJ1-1	TGTGCCTGGAGTGTACTTGGGAACACTGAAGCTTTCTTT	CAWSVLGNTEAFF
.	TRBV28	.	TRBJ2-7	TGTGCCAGCAGTCCCGGCACCGGGGACTACGAGCAGTACTTC	CASSPGTGDYEQYF
.	TRBV27	.	TRBJ2-7	TGTGCCAGCAGTTTCGGGACAATCTACGAGCAGTACTTC	CASSFGTIYEQYF
.	TRBV28	.	TRBJ1-3	TGTGCCAGCAGTTTAAGGGGTTTTACTGGAAACACCATATATTTT	CASSLRGFTGNTIYF
.	TRBV19	.	TRBJ2-2	TGTGCCAGTAGCATCCTACGGGAGAATACCGGGGAGCTGTTTTTT	CASSILRENTGELFF
TRBD2	TRBV6-6	.	TRBJ2-5	TGTGCCAGCAGTTATACGGGAGGTTCTGGAGAGACCCAGTACTTC	CASSYTGGSGETQYF
TRBD1	TRBV5-1	.	TRBJ2-1	TGCGCCAGCAGCCGCGTTGGACAGGGCGACAATGAGCAGTTCTTC	CASSRVGQGDNEQFF
TRBD1	TRBV6-6	.	TRBJ1-1	TGTGCCAGCAGTTTCGGACAGGGGTACGGGAACACTGAAGCTTTCTTT	CASSFGQGYGNTEAFF
TRBD2	TRBV5-4	few	TRBJ2-3	TGTGCCAGCAGCTTGGAAGCTAGCGGGAGAGGAGAAGATACGCAGTATTTT	CASSLEASGRGEDTQYF
TRBD2	TRBV27	.	TRBJ2-1	TGTGCCAGCACGGGCGGGAGCCTCTACAATGAGCAGTTCTTC	CASTGGSLYNEQFF
TRBD1	TRBV27	.	TRBJ1-6	TGTGCCAGCAGCCTGGGACAGGGGCTATTTTATTCACCCCTCCACTTT	CASSLGQGLFYSPLHF
.	TRBV7-6	.	TRBJ2-3	TGTGCCAGCAGCGATAGAGATACGCAGTATTTT	CASSDRDTQYF
.	TRBV2	.	TRBJ1-5	TGTGCCAGCAGAGCGGGACGGGCGGTGCATCAGCCCCAGCATTTT	CASRAGRAVHQPQHF
.	TRBV2	.	TRBJ1-1	TGTGCCAGCAGTCATCTGCAGGGCGGAACTGAAGCTTTCTTT	CASSHLQGGTEAFF
.	TRBV7-2	.	TRBJ2-5	TGTGCCAGCAGCTTACGGTCTAGTTTCCTGGAGACCCAGTACTTC	CASSLRSSFLETQYF
.	TRBV5-1	.	TRBJ2-3	TGCGCCAGCAGCCCGGGGGTCACAGATACGCAGTATTTT	CASSPGVTDTQYF
.	TRBV19	once	TRBJ2-7	TGTGCCAGTAGTATTGGGGCCCAGGGCTACGAGCAGTACTTC	CASSIGAQGYEQYF
TRBD2	TRBV2	.	TRBJ2-5	TGTGCCAGCAGACTCGGGACTAGCGGGACGATGGCCCAGTACTTC	CASRLGTSGTMAQYF